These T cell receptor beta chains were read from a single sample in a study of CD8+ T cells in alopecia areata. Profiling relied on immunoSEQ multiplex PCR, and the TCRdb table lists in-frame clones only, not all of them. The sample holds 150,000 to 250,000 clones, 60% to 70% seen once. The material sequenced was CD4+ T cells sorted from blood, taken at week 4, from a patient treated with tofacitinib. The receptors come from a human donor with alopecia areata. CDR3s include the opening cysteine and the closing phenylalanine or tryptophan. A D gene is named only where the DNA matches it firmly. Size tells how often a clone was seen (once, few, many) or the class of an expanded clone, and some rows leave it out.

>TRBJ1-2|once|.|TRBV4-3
TGCGCCAGCAGCCAAGATCGGGGGCACACCGCCTATGGCTACACCTTC
CASSQDRGHTAYGYTF
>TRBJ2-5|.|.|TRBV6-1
TGTGCCAGCAGTGATCAACAAGAGACCCAGTACTTC
CASSDQQETQYF
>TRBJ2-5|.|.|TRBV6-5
TGTGCCAGCAGTTACTCTGAGACCCAGTACTTC
CASSYSETQYF
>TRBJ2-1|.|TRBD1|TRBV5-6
TGTGCCAGCAGCCCCCTCACCGACAGGGGTTCCAATGAGCAGTTCTTC
CASSPLTDRGSNEQFF
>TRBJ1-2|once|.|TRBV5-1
TGCGCCAGCAGGCCGGACCGGAACTATGGCTACACCTTC
CASRPDRNYGYTF
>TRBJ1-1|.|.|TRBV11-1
TGTGCCAGCAGCCAGGAAACCGGGTTGTACACTGAAGCTTTCTTT
CASSQETGLYTEAFF
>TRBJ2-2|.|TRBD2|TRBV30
TGTGCCTGGAGACTAGCGGGGCCAAACACCGGGGAGCTGTTTTTT
CAWRLAGPNTGELFF
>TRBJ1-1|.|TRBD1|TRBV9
TGTGCCAGCAGCGGTCAGGCACAGGGGGGAACTGAAGCTTTCTTT
CASSGQAQGGTEAFF
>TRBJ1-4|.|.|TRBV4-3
TGCGCCAGCAGCCAATCCAATGGGGCAACTAATGAAAAACTGTTTTTT
CASSQSNGATNEKLFF
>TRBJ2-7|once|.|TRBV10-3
TGTGCCATCAGGAGACAAGAAGGGAGCTCCTACGAGCAGTACTTC
CAIRRQEGSSYEQYF
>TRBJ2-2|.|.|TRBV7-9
TGTGCCAGCAGCTTAGGAGGGAGCAGCGGGGAGCTGTTTTTT
CASSLGGSSGELFF
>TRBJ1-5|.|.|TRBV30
TGTGCCTGGAGTGTCACAGGGTCTTACCAGCCCCAGCATTTT
CAWSVTGSYQPQHF
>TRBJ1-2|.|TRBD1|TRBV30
TGTGCCTGGAGCGATGACAGGGGCTATGGCTACACCTTC
CAWSDDRGYGYTF
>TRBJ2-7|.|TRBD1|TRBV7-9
TGTGCCAGCAGCCTCCGGGACAGGGGGCGCGAGCAGTACTTC
CASSLRDRGREQYF
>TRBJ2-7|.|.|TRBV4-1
TGCGCCAGCAGCCAAACCACACGGCGCGAGCAGTACTTC
CASSQTTRREQYF
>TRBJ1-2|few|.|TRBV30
TGTGCCTTACAGGGCGCGGGCTATGGCTACACCTTC
CALQGAGYGYTF
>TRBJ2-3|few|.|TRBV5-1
TGCGCCAGCAGCTTGGATCCTAGGACGCAGTATTTT
CASSLDPRTQYF
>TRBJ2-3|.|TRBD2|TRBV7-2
TGTGCCAGCAGCTTGGGACTAGCGGGAAGCACAGATACGCAGTATTTT
CASSLGLAGSTDTQYF
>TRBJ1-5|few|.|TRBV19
TGTGCCAGTAGTACCCAGGGGAATCAGCCCCAGCATTTT
CASSTQGNQPQHF
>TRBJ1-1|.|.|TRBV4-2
TGTGCCAGCAGCCTCTACGTGACGAACACTGAAGCTTTCTTT
CASSLYVTNTEAFF
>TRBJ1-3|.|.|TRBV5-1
TGCGCCAGCAGCCCCAGATCCTCCTCTGGAAACACCATATATTTT
CASSPRSSSGNTIYF
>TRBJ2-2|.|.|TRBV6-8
TGTGCCAGCAGTTACTGGCGGCGGCAGGGGAACACCGGGGAGCTGTTTTTT
CASSYWRRQGNTGELFF
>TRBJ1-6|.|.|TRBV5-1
TGCGCCAGCAGCTTGTCGGACGAGGCACCCCTCCACTTT
CASSLSDEAPLHF
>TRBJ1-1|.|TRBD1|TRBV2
TGTGCCAGCAGTGGGGACAGGGCTAGTGAAGCTTTCTTT
CASSGDRASEAFF
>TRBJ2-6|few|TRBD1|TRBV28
TGTGCCAGCAGTCGTAACAGGGGTTCTGGGGCCAACGTCCTGACTTTC
CASSRNRGSGANVLTF
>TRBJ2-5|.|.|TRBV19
TGTGCCACAGGAGGGGGAAAGACCCAGTACTTC
CATGGGKTQYF
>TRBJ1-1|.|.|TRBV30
TGTGCCTGGAGTCAAGGCAGGGACACTGAAGCTTTCTTT
CAWSQGRDTEAFF
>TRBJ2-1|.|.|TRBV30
TGTGCCTGGAGTGGGGGGGTGAACAATGAGCAGTTCTTC
CAWSGGVNNEQFF
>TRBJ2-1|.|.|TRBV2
TGTGCCAGCAGTGAGACGGGAAGACAGGCGGGTGAGCAGTTCTTC
CASSETGRQAGEQFF
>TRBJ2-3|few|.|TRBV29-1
TGCAGCGCCGAACGCGGGGCCCTCACAGATACGCAGTATTTT
CSAERGALTDTQYF
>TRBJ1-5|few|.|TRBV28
TGTGCCAGCAGTAGTGACAGGCGATCTGGCAATCAGCCCCAGCATTTT
CASSSDRRSGNQPQHF
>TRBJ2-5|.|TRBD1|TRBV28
TGTGCCAGCAGTACAGGGGTAGAGACCCAGTACTTC
CASSTGVETQYF
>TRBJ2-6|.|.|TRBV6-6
TGTGCCAGCAAAAGACAGATTCCTGGGGCCAACGTCCTGACTTTC
CASKRQIPGANVLTF
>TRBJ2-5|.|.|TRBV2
TGTGCCAGCAGTGAAGAGGCGGCAGGCCTCGGTGAGACCCAGTACTTC
CASSEEAAGLGETQYF
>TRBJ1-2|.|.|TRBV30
TGTGCCTGGAGTGCCTCCGCGGGGGGCTTGTATGGCTACACCTTC
CAWSASAGGLYGYTF